This entry features one T cell receptor beta chain sequence. Per the germline V gene, CDR1 is KGHSH and CDR2 is LQKENI. V trimming: 6 bases; J trimming: 6 bases; junction bases outside the gene matches: 9. The CDR3 is 14 residues long. The data stem from a study of shared clonotypes between healthy human individuals. The repertoire was sequenced with immunoSEQ multiplex PCR; TCRdb's copy has only in-frame clones and lacks some. The sample includes over a million clones, about 75% of them seen just once. Source material: memory CD4+ T cells sorted from blood. Subset described: CD45RA-negative fraction. This chain connects TRBV18 to TRBJ1-2, with 8 bases identical to TRBD1. This TCR was sampled from a man between 18 and 35 years old in good health. The CDR3 reads CASSPTQGDHGYTF. DNA of the CDR3: TGTGCCAGCTCCCCGACACAGGGGGATCATGGCTACACCTTC. The whole variable domain, filled in from reference TRBV18 and TRBJ1-2, reads NAGVMQNPRHLVRRRGQEARLRCSPMKGHSHVYWYRQLPEEGLKFMVYLQKENIIDESGMPKERFSAEFPKEGPSILRIQQVVRGDSAAYFCASSPTQGDHGYTFGSGTRLTVV.